The T cell receptor beta chain described here comes from a study of a mutant IDH1 vaccine in newly diagnosed glioma (TCRdb year 2021). Study-level background: Eight vaccinations were administered to patients in weeks 1, 3, 5, 7, 11, 15, 19 and 23, corresponding to visits V03 through V10. Vaccination started 4-6 weeks after radiotherapy alone, or was given together with temozolomide cycles in the groups whose treatment included chemotherapy. Of the roughly 34 treated patients, 62.5% were male and approximately 40% were female, and the mean age was 40.4 years. Prior to enrollment, standard therapy consisting of radiotherapy alone, temozolomide alone, or radiochemotherapy with temozolomide had been administered to patients, with the combination being received by most patients. Six visits were used for peripheral blood collection: V03 (baseline), V05, V07, V10, V12 and V13. Longitudinal TCRB deep sequencing was performed for 20 to 30 treated patients wherever samples were available for exploratory analyses. Findings and caveats that apply to the study as a whole: It was noted by the authors that analyses of patient blood samples could not be reproduced owing to sample limitations. No apparent relationship was observed between pseudoprogression and alterations in the top peripheral T cell clonotypes detected by TCRB sequencing. Immune responses induced by the vaccine were seen in roughly 92% of patients across multiple MHC alleles. PBMC samples for TCRB deep sequencing were selected based on availability.

The library relied on the immunoSEQ multiplex PCR assay. Rearranged TCR beta chain sequences were amplified using the hsTCRB Kit according to the manufacturer's protocol. An Illumina MiSeq was used to sequence the TCRB libraries. The original methods were these. Demultiplexing, trimming and gene mapping were performed with the kit vendor's proprietary platform. What TCRdb holds here is the immuneACCESS table cut down to in-frame rearrangements. Part of the clones is not present; checked against another copy, under half of the missing clones reflect an unresolved V gene, and the others are unexplained. For V, J and clone size, that table is used; D and trimming come from the DNA. In all, the sample holds about 51,000 clones, and about 77% of those were seen once. The top ten constitute around 4.9% of the sample. This clone was observed a few times. This clone's antigen is unknown. Base qualities are not at hand, and no much larger clone is one base apart. Within the sample, other DNA sequences also encode this same CDR3.

Trimmed from V: 4 bases; trimmed from J: 8 bases; junction bases lacking a gene match: 7. From the germline V gene, CDR1 is SGHRS and CDR2 is YFSETQ. Including cysteine and phenylalanine, the CDR3 has 14 amino acids. This entry keeps only the CDR3 DNA: 42 bases, framed from base 1. In the paper's terms, the time point label means: week 5, during vaccination. Each vaccine dose was 300 ug of a 20-mer mutant IDH1 peptide in Montanide, given subcutaneously with topical imiquimod. Newly diagnosed WHO grade 3 or 4 IDH1-mutant astrocytomas showing loss of nuclear ATRX were present in the donors. The samples were drawn from NOA16, a multicentre, single-arm, open-label phase I trial in Germany that tested a mutant IDH1 peptide vaccine in humans for the first time. Genomic DNA for TCRB sequencing was extracted from EDTA blood using the DNeasy Blood and Tissue Kit.

The clonotype was recovered from a man aged 50 to 60 with glioma. The sample here was PBMCs, taken from a glioma patient whose treatment included an IDH1 peptide vaccine. The chain is encoded by TRBV5-1 joined to TRBJ1-2; 11 junctional bases match TRBD1. The nucleotides read TGCGCCAGCAGCCTTGGACAGGGGGCGGGGGGCTACACCTTC. Its product reads: CASSLGQGAGGYTF.